The T cell receptor beta chain under discussion was sequenced for a study of T cell responses to AZD1222 COVID-19 vaccine. Study-level findings and limits: Possibly, clonal diversity was underestimated; donors were largely white British and included more females. The CD4 TCRs associated with vaccination extended across spike and predominated at 160-218 and 743-854. A reported finding is that nearly half of spike-specific TCRs target unmutated variant regions. Repertoire sampling was restricted to post-peak T cell response timepoints.

Per the germline V gene, CDR1 is SNHLY and CDR2 is FYNNEI. The CDR3 is 12 amino acids. Trimming removed 4 bases from V and 2 bases from J, with 6 bases in between. Assay: immunoSEQ multiplex PCR; the TCRdb copy retains only in-frame clones and omits some. The repertoire holds about 120,000 clones, with approximately 93% as singletons. About this clone itself: As yet, its antigen is unknown.

Sequences were derived from peripheral blood, sampled on day 0 of AZD1222 vaccination. The gene calls are TRBV2 and TRBJ2-7; D call uncertain. The receptor comes from an adult in good health. The CDR3 DNA sequence: TGTGCCAGCAGTGCCTTAGCCTACGAGCAGTACTTC. Its translation: CASSALAYEQYF.